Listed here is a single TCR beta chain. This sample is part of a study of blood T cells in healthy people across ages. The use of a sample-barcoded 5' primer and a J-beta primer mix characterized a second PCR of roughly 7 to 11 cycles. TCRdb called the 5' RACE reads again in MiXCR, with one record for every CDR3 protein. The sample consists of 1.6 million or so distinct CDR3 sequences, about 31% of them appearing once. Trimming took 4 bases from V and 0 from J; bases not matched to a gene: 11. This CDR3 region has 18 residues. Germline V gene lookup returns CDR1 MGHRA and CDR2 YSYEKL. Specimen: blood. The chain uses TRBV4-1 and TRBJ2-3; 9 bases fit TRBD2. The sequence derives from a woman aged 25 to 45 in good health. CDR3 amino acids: CASSRHPSTSGSTDTQYF. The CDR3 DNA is TGCGCCAGCAGCCGCCACCCCTCGACTAGCGGCAGCACAGATACGCAGTATTTT.